The 18 T cell receptor beta chains below all came from one sample that was sequenced in a study of blood T cell repertoires in COVID-19. Profiled with immunoSEQ multiplex PCR; TCRdb holds only in-frame clones, not every one. This sample yields 150,000 to 200,000 clones, of which around nine tenths are seen a single time; about a fifth belongs to the top ten. The sample comprised peripheral blood. These receptors were taken from a man aged 55 to 69 with active or convalescent COVID-19.

The gene calls are TRBV6-6 and TRBJ2-7; 10 bases are shared with TRBD1. The V segment lost 5 bases and the J segment 6 bases; nucleotides outside the gene matches: 19. This CDR3 comprises 18 residues. Germline V gene lookup returns CDR1 MNHNY and CDR2 SVGAGI (reference sequence). CDR3 region: CASSPSRMLWDRGREQYF. CDR3 DNA: TGTGCCAGCAGTCCCTCTCGAATGCTTTGGGACAGGGGTCGCGAGCAGTACTTC.

Only one count was recorded for this clone. This sequence joins TRBV5-1 and TRBJ2-7; 9 bases match TRBD1. J gave up 3 bases and V 4 bases, and 2 bases lay outside the gene matches. Germline lookup yields CDR1 SGHRS and CDR2 YFSETQ. CDR3 length equals 13 residues. The CDR3 region has the DNA TGCGCCAGCAGCGTGACAGGGGGCTACGAGCAGTACTTC. Encoded protein: CASSVTGGYEQYF.

The chain is built from TRBV12-5 and TRBJ1-1, with 10 positions matching TRBD1. Germline lookup yields CDR1 LGHNT and CDR2 FRNRAP. This CDR3 is 14 amino acids long. The junction had 6 bases not matched to a gene; V was cut back by 5 bases and J by 6 bases. CDR3 region: CASGLLGTGAEAFF. The DNA of the CDR3 is TGTGCTAGTGGTCTATTAGGGACAGGGGCTGAAGCTTTCTTT. The whole variable domain, filled in from reference TRBV12-5 and TRBJ1-1, reads DARVTQTPRHKVTEMGQEVTMRCQPILGHNTVFWYRQTMMQGLELLAYFRNRAPLDDSGMPKDRFSAEMPDATLATLKIQPSEPRDSAVYFCASGLLGTGAEAFFGQGTRLTVV.

The chain combines TRBV6-4 with TRBJ1-6, with D unclear. The V end lost 2 bases, the J end lost 9 bases, and 11 bases lay between the germline ends. The CDR3 runs 14 residues. CDR1 is MRHNA, CDR2 SNTAGT, per germline. The CDR3 protein is CASSDRVAGSPLHF. The CDR3 DNA sequence: TGTGCCAGCAGTGACAGGGTGGCGGGTTCACCCCTCCACTTT.

This clone was recorded once. V and J are TRBV7-2 and TRBJ2-7; 12 bases are a match to TRBD2. The V segment lost 2 bases and the J segment 6 bases; nucleotides outside the gene matches: 5. Germline V CDR1 and CDR2: SGHTA, FQGNSA. This CDR3 has 15 residues. CDR3: CASSLNGLAGFEQYF. CDR3 DNA sequence: TGTGCCAGCAGCTTAAATGGACTAGCGGGGTTCGAGCAGTACTTC.

V usage is TRBV6-5 and J usage is TRBJ1-2; 7 bases map to TRBD1. The CDR3 covers 15 residues. The germline CDR1 and CDR2 sequences are MNHEY and SVGAGI. Trimming removed 0 bases from V and 4 bases from J; junction bases left unmatched: 5. The CDR3 spells CASSYSQGTAYGYTF. The CDR3 nucleotides read TGTGCCAGCAGTTACTCCCAAGGGACAGCCTATGGCTACACCTTC.

This chain connects TRBV9 to TRBJ2-1; 9 bases agree with TRBD2. This CDR3 is 15 amino acids long. Trimming took 2 bases from V and 7 from J; bases not matched to a gene: 7. CDR1 and CDR2 from the germline V gene are SGDLS and YYNGEE. CDR3 in amino acids: CASSVRLAAANEQFF. CDR3 in DNA: TGTGCCAGCAGCGTCAGACTAGCGGCTGCTAATGAGCAGTTCTTC.

This sequence joins TRBV4-2 and TRBJ1-4, with D perhaps matching TRBD1 (5 bases). Germline CDR1 and CDR2: LGHNA and YNFKEQ. Trimming pared 3 bases from V and 8 bases from J, leaving 16 bases between. The CDR3 is 15 residues long. The CDR3 sequence: CASSQGGAPGEKLFF. CDR3 coding DNA: TGTGCCAGCAGCCAGGGAGGGGCCCCGGGAGAAAAACTGTTTTTT.

The V gene is TRBV19, the J gene TRBJ1-5, with D possibly matching TRBD1 (6 bases). V dropped 2 bases and J dropped 1 base, with 9 bases sitting between them. The CDR3 loop spans 15 amino acids. CDR1 and CDR2 (germline): LNHDA, SQIVND (reference sequence). The CDR3 DNA reads TGTGCCAGTAGTATATCCAGGGGAAGCAATCAGCCCCAGCATTTT. Encoded protein: CASSISRGSNQPQHF.

The genes are TRBV6-5 and TRBJ1-1, with a weak D call TRBD1 (5 bases). Germline V gene lookup returns CDR1 MNHEY and CDR2 SVGAGI. The V end lost 4 bases, the J end lost 5 bases, and 14 bases lay between the germline ends. The length of the CDR3 is 14 residues. Here the CDR3 reads CASSSGGGGTEAFF. The CDR3, as DNA: TGTGCCAGCAGTTCGGGGGGAGGAGGGACTGAAGCTTTCTTT.

The genes are TRBV11-2 and TRBJ1-2; D uncertain. CDR3 size: 15 residues. V was cut by 0 bases and J by 4 bases, with 12 bases left in between. The germline CDR1 and CDR2 sequences are SGHAT and FQNNGV. CDR3 nucleotides: TGTGCCAGCAGCTTAGATCGAAGTAGTCGCTATGGCTACACCTTC. Its protein is CASSLDRSSRYGYTF.

This clone was recorded a few times. This rearrangement joins TRBV27 to TRBJ1-1; unclear D gene. The CDR3 covers 14 residues. In germline, CDR1 is MNHEY, CDR2 SMNVEV (reference sequence). V lost 7 bases and J 0 bases, leaving 12 bases between the germline ends. The CDR3 region has the DNA TGTGCCAGCAACTCCAGACATCTGAACACTGAAGCTTTCTTT. Its protein is CASNSRHLNTEAFF.

J is TRBJ1-1 and V is TRBV21-1. TRBV21-1 is given as a pseudogene. This CDR3 is built from 16 residues. The CDR3 DNA sequence: TGTGCCAGCAGGGTTAGGCCAGGGGAGGGGAACACTGAAGCTTTCTTT. This gives the protein CASRVRPGEGNTEAFF.

This chain connects TRBV18 to TRBJ1-3; D gene uncertain. The CDR3 spans 16 residues. The V and J ends lost 5 bases and 0 bases respectively, with 14 bases between them. Germline CDR1 KGHSH, CDR2 LQKENI. CDR3 amino acids: CASSATEVISGNTIYF. CDR3 sequence (DNA): TGTGCCAGCTCAGCGACCGAGGTCATCTCTGGAAACACCATATATTTT.

The chain combines TRBV7-2 with TRBJ1-3, with D uncertain. The CDR3 runs to 17 residues. V was pared by 1 base and J by 0 bases, with 13 bases between. The germline CDR1 and CDR2 sequences are SGHTA and FQGNSA. The CDR3: CASSLDSLNPSGNTIYF. CDR3 coding DNA: TGTGCCAGCAGCTTAGATTCACTTAACCCCTCTGGAAACACCATATATTTT.

The genes are TRBV18 and TRBJ2-3, with 7 positions matching TRBD1. The length of the CDR3 is 15 residues. Trimming cost V 2 bases and J 2 bases; bases outside gene matches: 4. Germline V lookup: CDR1 KGHSH, CDR2 LQKENI. CDR3 DNA sequence: TGTGCCAGCTCACCATCGGGACAGTTCACAGATACGCAGTATTTT. As protein: CASSPSGQFTDTQYF.

The V gene is TRBV18, the J gene TRBJ2-3; TRBD1 aligns across 10 bases. Germline CDR1 is KGHSH and CDR2 is LQKENI. This CDR3 has 14 residues. V lost 6 bases to trimming and J lost 3 bases; unmatched junction nucleotides: 3. The CDR3 is CASSPGQGTDTQYF. In nucleotides, the CDR3 is TGTGCCAGCTCCCCGGGACAGGGGACAGATACGCAGTATTTT.

The gene calls are TRBV6-1 and TRBJ2-3, with 8 nucleotides matching TRBD2. V was pared by 2 bases and J by 5 bases, with 3 bases of the junction left unmatched. The CDR3 is made up of 14 amino acids. Germline V lookup: CDR1 MNHNS, CDR2 SASEGT. This CDR3 is CASSETSGRDTQYF. DNA of the CDR3: TGTGCCAGCAGTGAAACTAGCGGACGAGATACGCAGTATTTT.